This T cell receptor (beta chain) was profiled in a study of cytomegalovirus exposure and HLA in healthy donors. Study observations and caveats: TCR beta sequences reportedly predicted most subjects' HLA-A and HLA-B alleles accurately. Sequence variants that were highly shared formed a cluster that was likely a sequencing artifact. Trimming of TCR beta V- and J-genes showed a link, identified in a later analysis, to a missense DCLRE1C variant.

Both 60 Vbeta primers and 13 Jbeta primers went into the PCR. Clones were read by immunoSEQ multiplex PCR, and TCRdb kept only the in-frame ones, dropping some. Of over 130,000 clones listed, around 60% are singletons. V was trimmed by 4 bases and J by 5 bases, leaving 17 bases between them. Per germline, CDR1 MDHEN and CDR2 SYDVKM. The CDR3 has 15 amino acids. This clone turned up a few times. What it binds is not known. J is TRBJ1-1 and V is TRBV28; D is perhaps TRBD1 (5 bases). This TCR was recovered from a woman aged 55-75 years in good health and CMV-seropositive. The sample comprised PBMCs. The CDR3 DNA sequence: TGTGCCAGCAGTTCTCCTAGTCAGCAGGGAACTGAAGCTTTCTTT. This translates into CASSSPSQQGTEAFF.